The 6 T cell receptor beta chains in this list originate from one sample, sequenced in a study of T cell changes during pregnancy in multiple sclerosis (dated by TCRdb to about 2019). Library preparation employed the immunoSEQ multiplex PCR assay. Sourced from immuneACCESS, this table was stored by TCRdb with only in-frame sequences that have V and J called. A share of the clones is absent; for the studies checked, an unresolved V gene accounts for under half, and the remainder has no known explanation. The sample has some 60,000 clones on record, 92% of them singletons. Around 0.85% of the sample is in the top ten clones. The sample consisted of peripheral blood, taken in the first trimester of pregnancy. All receptors derive from a female donor with multiple sclerosis, enrolled in a pregnancy study.

This chain joins TRBV19 and TRBJ2-3; the match to TRBD1 covers 11 bases. Germline CDR1 reads LNHDA; CDR2 reads SQIVND (reference sequence). V was pared by 6 bases and J by 5 bases, with 1 base of the junction left unmatched. The CDR3 is 13 residues long. The CDR3 sequence is CASRGQGGDTQYF. CDR3 nucleotides: TGTGCCAGTAGGGGACAGGGGGGAGATACGCAGTATTTT.

This chain joins TRBV11-1 and TRBJ1-4; a weak D match, TRBD1 (6 bases). The germline V gene has CDR1 SGHAT and CDR2 FQDESV (reference sequence). V was cut by 5 bases and J by 8 bases, with 12 bases left in between. The CDR3 totals 13 residues. The chain's CDR3 is CASSPGEREKLFF. The CDR3, as DNA: TGTGCCAGCAGCCCAGGGGAACGCGAAAAACTGTTTTTT.

This clone appeared once. V is TRBV30 and J is TRBJ2-7; D is perhaps TRBD1 (5 bases). Germline CDR1 GTSNPN, CDR2 SVGIG (reference sequence). This CDR3 has 14 residues. Trimming pared 0 bases from V and 5 bases from J, leaving 14 bases between. For the CDR3, the DNA is TGTGCCTGGAGTGTAGGGGTGGCTCTTGACGAGCAGTACTTC. Translated, it gives CAWSVGVALDEQYF. Full variable domain (remainder filled in from reference TRBV30 and TRBJ2-7): SQTIHQWPATLVQPVGSPLSLECTVEGTSNPNLYWYRQAAGRGLQLLFYSVGIGQISSEVPQNLSASRPQDRQFILSSKKLLLSDSGFYLCAWSVGVALDEQYFGPGTRLTVT.

CDR3 region: CASSLQLRTGGTDTQYF. The CDR3 region has the DNA TGTGCCAGCAGCTTACAACTCAGAACCGGGGGCACAGATACGCAGTATTTT. The V gene is TRBV7-2, the J gene TRBJ2-3; TRBD2 is a possible D gene (5 bases). V lost 2 bases and J 1 base, leaving 16 bases between the germline ends. In germline, CDR1 is SGHTA, CDR2 FQGNSA. The CDR3 spans 17 residues.

The V call is TRBV4-2, the J call TRBJ2-7, with D perhaps matching TRBD2 (7 bases). This CDR3 spans 18 amino acids. V was pared by 0 bases and J by 3 bases, with 21 bases between. Germline values: CDR1 LGHNA, CDR2 YNFKEQ. CDR3 amino acids: CASSQDPLGGPLGYEQYF. In nucleotides, the CDR3 is TGTGCCAGCAGCCAAGATCCGCTGGGGGGGCCATTAGGCTACGAGCAGTACTTC.

This chain joins TRBV6-5 and TRBJ2-6, with D perhaps TRBD2 (5 bases). The V gene's germline CDR1 is MNHEY and CDR2 SVGAGI. This CDR3 comprises 15 residues. V shed 4 bases and J shed 2 bases, with 9 bases lying between them. As DNA, the CDR3 is TGTGCCAGCAGTTCGGAGGTTGCTGGGGCCAACGTCCTGACTTTC. Its protein is CASSSEVAGANVLTF.